Each of the 21 T cell receptor beta chains below was sequenced from the same sample in a study of control samples from healthy donors and cancer patients. Sequenced by immunoSEQ multiplex PCR; TCRdb stores in-frame clones only, minus some. The table lists approximately 100,000 clones, 75% to 90% of them singletons. Sequenced input: blood. The receptor source for this set is a woman aged 50 to 60 in good health.

J is TRBJ1-6 and V is TRBV19; TRBD1 matches at 11 bases. V lost 11 bases to trimming and J lost 0 bases; unmatched junction nucleotides: 9. CDR3 size: 17 residues. Germline CDR1 LNHDA, CDR2 SQIVND (reference sequence). The CDR3 protein is CAVSSGTGGSYNSPLHF. For the CDR3, the DNA is TGTGCCGTCTCGTCCGGGACAGGGGGCTCCTATAATTCACCCCTCCACTTT.

The chain couples TRBV5-6 to TRBJ1-2; possibly TRBD1 for D (5 bases). The germline V gene encodes CDR1 SGHDT and CDR2 YYEEEE. This CDR3 is built from 12 residues. V shed 1 base and J shed 8 bases, with 9 bases lying between them. In DNA form, the CDR3 reads TGTGCCAGCAGCTTGAGGGGCTTAGGCTACACCTTC. As protein: CASSLRGLGYTF.

The V gene is TRBV5-1, the J gene TRBJ1-1; D is unclear. The CDR3 has 18 residues. Trimming shortened V by 4 bases and J by 0 bases, and 22 bases separated the two germline ends. Germline V gene sequence: CDR1 SGHRS, CDR2 YFSETQ. DNA of the CDR3: TGCGCCAGCAGCCGTCGGGTTGTCGACGGCCCCTTGAACACTGAAGCTTTCTTT. Encoded protein: CASSRRVVDGPLNTEAFF.

The chain employs TRBV4-1 and TRBJ1-2, with D possibly matching TRBD1 (6 bases). Germline V CDR1 and CDR2: MGHRA, YSYEKL. With 5 bases removed from V and 1 base from J, the gap between germline ends came to 17 bases. CDR3 length: 16 amino acids. The CDR3 region is CASSGGLRGRNYGYTF. DNA for the CDR3: TGCGCCAGCAGCGGGGGGCTCCGGGGGCGTAACTATGGCTACACCTTC.

This chain connects TRBV7-9 to TRBJ2-1; D remains unclear. With 5 bases removed from V and 0 bases from J, the gap between germline ends came to 14 bases. This CDR3 is 16 amino acids long. Per the germline V gene, CDR1 is SEHNR and CDR2 is FQNEAQ (reference sequence). The CDR3 protein is CASSGVDQSSYNEQFF. CDR3 nucleotides: TGTGCCAGCAGCGGAGTTGACCAGAGCTCCTACAATGAGCAGTTCTTC.

This rearrangement joins TRBV7-6 to TRBJ1-4; tentatively, D is TRBD1 (6 bases). The V end was cut by 2 bases, the J end by 3 bases, with 10 bases between. CDR1 is SGHVS and CDR2 is FNYEAQ in the germline V gene. The CDR3 is made up of 15 amino acids. The CDR3 DNA is TGTGCCAGCAGCTTAATACAGGGATCTAATGAAAAACTGTTTTTT. Protein product: CASSLIQGSNEKLFF.

V is TRBV5-1 and J is TRBJ1-3; unclear D gene. Germline values: CDR1 SGHRS, CDR2 YFSETQ. CDR3 size: 13 residues. V lost 0 bases and J lost 4, with 5 bases in between. CDR3: CASSLAGGNTIYF. CDR3 nucleotide sequence: TGCGCCAGCAGCTTGGCGGGGGGAAACACCATATATTTT. Based on the CDR3 plus reference TRBV5-1 and TRBJ1-3, the full variable domain is KAGVTQTPRYLIKTRGQQVTLSCSPISGHRSVSWYQQTPGQGLQFLFEYFSETQRNKGNFPGRFSGRQFSNSRSEMNVSTLELGDSALYLCASSLAGGNTIYFGEGSWLTVV.

For the CDR3, the DNA is TGCGCCAGCAGCTTGATTGGACAGGGAGGCGAGGAAAAACTGTTTTTT. Its translation is CASSLIGQGGEEKLFF. This chain connects TRBV5-1 to TRBJ1-4; TRBD1 matches 8 bases. Looked up from germline, CDR1 is SGHRS and CDR2 is YFSETQ. After removal of 1 base from V and 8 bases from J, the junction contained 10 bases not matched to a gene. The CDR3 spans 16 residues.

The V and J genes are TRBV19 and TRBJ2-7; D may be TRBD1 or TRBD2 (5 bases each). V was cut by 3 bases and J by 5 bases, with 14 bases left in between. This CDR3 is built from 14 residues. CDR1 and CDR2 from the germline V gene are LNHDA and SQIVND (reference sequence). CDR3 residues: CASSIGAGSDEQYF. CDR3 coding DNA: TGTGCCAGTAGTATCGGGGCAGGGAGCGACGAGCAGTACTTC.

This chain links TRBV5-4 with TRBJ1-2; weak D call: TRBD1 (5 bases). The CDR3 has 14 residues. Germline CDR1 reads SGHNT; CDR2 reads YYREEE (reference sequence). The V gene lost 4 bases and the J gene lost 2 bases, with 12 bases spanning the gap. The CDR3 DNA reads TGTGCCAGCAGCCGACAGAGTACCAACTATGGCTACACCTTC. Translation: CASSRQSTNYGYTF.

The chain uses TRBV5-1 and TRBJ2-3; D is unclear. The germline V gene has CDR1 SGHRS and CDR2 YFSETQ. V lost 0 bases, J lost 6 bases, and 11 bases lay in between. The CDR3 covers 14 residues. In nucleotides, the CDR3 is TGCGCCAGCAGCTTGGCCGAGTTTGGCGATACGCAGTATTTT. This gives the protein CASSLAEFGDTQYF.

The chain has TRBV6-5 and TRBJ1-1, with TRBD1 identical over 9 bases. The CDR3 sequence is 14 residues long. V shed 0 bases, J shed 10 bases, and the junction held 6 bases outside the gene matches. From germline, CDR1 is MNHEY and CDR2 SVGAGI. The CDR3 coding sequence is TGTGCCAGCAGTTACTCGAGGGACAGGGTTCGAGCTTTCTTT. It encodes CASSYSRDRVRAFF.

V usage is TRBV18 and J usage is TRBJ1-6; no clear D gene. The CDR3 runs 13 residues. Between the trimmed V and J ends, which lost 3 bases and 7 bases, there was a span of 7 bases. The germline V gene encodes CDR1 KGHSH and CDR2 LQKENI. The CDR3 region is CASSPDQNSPLHF. For the CDR3, the DNA is TGTGCCAGCTCACCGGATCAGAATTCACCCCTCCACTTT.

The J gene is TRBJ1-6, the V gene TRBV30, with TRBD1 identical over 9 bases. The CDR3 length is 16 residues. CDR1 and CDR2 (germline): GTSNPN, SVGIG (reference sequence). V shed 5 bases, J shed 7 bases, and the junction held 12 bases outside the gene matches. The CDR3 DNA reads TGTGCCTGGGTGGGACAGGGAGGCCTAATGAATTCACCCCTCCACTTT. It translates to CAWVGQGGLMNSPLHF.

V usage is TRBV5-1 and J usage is TRBJ1-1; D uncertain. This CDR3 is 15 amino acids long. Germline assignment: CDR1 SGHRS and CDR2 YFSETQ. The V end was cut by 4 bases, the J end by 0 bases, with 13 bases between. CDR3 DNA: TGCGCCAGCAGCCCGTCCGACGGACTGAACACTGAAGCTTTCTTT. The encoded protein is CASSPSDGLNTEAFF. Combining the CDR3 with reference TRBV5-1 and TRBJ1-1 gives the whole variable domain KAGVTQTPRYLIKTRGQQVTLSCSPISGHRSVSWYQQTPGQGLQFLFEYFSETQRNKGNFPGRFSGRQFSNSRSEMNVSTLELGDSALYLCASSPSDGLNTEAFFGQGTRLTVV.

The V call is TRBV2, the J call TRBJ2-2; no definite D call. Germline V CDR1 and CDR2: SNHLY, FYNNEI. The CDR3 has 11 amino acids. V was clipped by 3 bases and J by 6 bases, with 2 bases between them. This chain's CDR3 is CASSESGELFF. The CDR3 DNA reads as TGTGCCAGCAGTGAGTCCGGGGAGCTGTTTTTT.

This clone came up a few times. V is TRBV30 and J is TRBJ2-7; tentative D call: TRBD1 (5 bases). CDR3 length: 11 residues. Germline assignment: CDR1 GTSNPN and CDR2 SVGIG (reference sequence). V lost 0 bases and J lost 10, with 10 bases in between. The CDR3 loop reads CAWSVSGPQYV. Here the CDR3 DNA reads TGTGCCTGGAGTGTTTCAGGGCCTCAGTACGTC.

The rearrangement joins TRBV5-1 to TRBJ1-1; D gene unclear. Germline-derived CDR1 and CDR2 are SGHRS and YFSETQ. This CDR3 has 14 residues. Trimming took 3 bases from V and 4 from J, leaving 13 bases between them. Here the CDR3 reads CASSSREWGTEAFF. CDR3 coding DNA: TGCGCCAGCAGCTCGAGGGAGTGGGGCACTGAAGCTTTCTTT.

This CDR3 is CATSDERGPNTEAFF. For the CDR3, the DNA is TGTGCCACCAGTGATGAACGGGGCCCGAACACTGAAGCTTTCTTT. The rearrangement uses TRBV24-1 and TRBJ1-1; a possible D gene is TRBD1 (5 bases). This CDR3 spans 15 amino acids. Per germline, CDR1 KGHDR and CDR2 SFDVKD. Trimming cost V 3 bases and J 1 base, with 11 bases left between them.

V and J are TRBV9 and TRBJ2-3; 7 positions match TRBD1. The CDR3 contains 15 residues. With 0 bases clipped from V and 3 bases from J, the junction kept 4 bases outside the gene matches. Germline assignment: CDR1 SGDLS and CDR2 YYNGEE. The CDR3 DNA reads TGTGCCAGCAGCGTAGGAGGGGGCGGTACAGATACGCAGTATTTT. Its protein is CASSVGGGGTDTQYF.

The rearrangement joins TRBV4-1 to TRBJ2-7; TRBD1 matches 7 bases. The germline CDR1 and CDR2 sequences are MGHRA and YSYEKL. The V and J ends lost 4 bases and 1 base, in that order; junction bases with no gene match: 7. The CDR3 is made up of 15 amino acids. Here the CDR3 DNA reads TGCGCCAGCAGCCGATTTGAGGGGGCTTCCTACGAGCAGTACGTC. Encoded protein: CASSRFEGASYEQYV.